This TCR beta chain was captured by sequencing in a study of response to subunit inactivated influenza vaccine. With 5 bases removed from V and 8 bases from J, the gap between germline ends came to 14 bases. The CDR3 loop spans 13 amino acids. CDR1 and CDR2 (germline): SGHVS, FQNEAQ. TCRdb independently ran MiXCR on the RT-PCR reads; one entry per CDR3 protein. The data show 450,000 to 600,000 distinct CDR3 sequences, less than 8% seen once. General observations from the study: With each seasonal influenza vaccination, the authors suggested, few new T cells are recruited.

In regard to this clonotype: Its antigen remains unknown.

Here the sequenced sample was PBMCs from blood, taken less than 25 months after vaccination. The gene calls are TRBV7-8 and TRBJ2-3; perhaps TRBD1 as D (5 bases). This sequence originates from a man aged 50-75 years who received an inactivated influenza vaccine. CDR3 amino acids: CASSPRERGTQYF. For the CDR3, the DNA is TGTGCCAGCAGCCCAAGGGAAAGGGGTACGCAGTATTTT.